Listed here are 29 T cell receptor beta chains from one sample, sequenced in a study of T cells in Graves' hyperthyroidism and ophthalmopathy. TCR beta CDR3 regions were amplified from RNA transcripts. During a first-round RT-PCR of the TCR CDR3, the HTBI primer set was used. TCRdb itself ran the multiplex PCR reads through MiXCR, one entry per CDR3 protein. This table has some 500,000 distinct CDR3 sequences, about an eighth appearing once. The sequenced sample was blood. The receptors were gathered from a woman between 18 and 29 years old with Graves' hyperthyroidism.

V gene TRBV5-1 combines with J gene TRBJ2-1; 13 bases are shared with TRBD2. With V trimmed by 4 bases and J by 5 bases, 21 bases remained unmatched. The CDR3 runs 21 residues. CDR1 and CDR2 (germline): SGHRS, YFSETQ. The CDR3 reads CASSPDGLAGEYRVSNNEQFF. CDR3 bases: TGCGCCAGCAGCCCGGACGGACTAGCGGGAGAATATCGGGTTTCCAACAATGAGCAGTTCTTC.

This clonotype came up many times. The chain links TRBV28 to TRBJ2-1; no clear D gene. Germline V lookup: CDR1 MDHEN, CDR2 SYDVKM. V was pared by 10 bases and J by 2 bases, with 18 bases between. The CDR3 contains 15 residues. The CDR3 region is CATLENSLAYNEQFF. CDR3 DNA: TGTGCCACCCTAGAGAACAGCTTAGCCTACAATGAGCAGTTCTTC.

This clonotype was counted between two and nine times. The rearrangement uses TRBV18 and TRBJ2-2; 8 bases line up with TRBD1. The CDR3 contains 14 residues. Germline V gives CDR1 KGHSH, CDR2 LQKENI. V was pared by 5 bases and J by 6 bases, with 5 bases of the junction left unmatched. The CDR3, as DNA: TGTGCCAGCTCAGGGACAGGATTTTCCGGGGAGCTGTTTTTT. As protein: CASSGTGFSGELFF.

With respect to this clonotype: Germline is not matched at one junction end, which may reflect a read error. The V and J genes are TRBV7-3 and TRBJ1-2; D not resolved. The CDR3 is made up of 14 amino acids. Per germline, CDR1 SGHTA and CDR2 FQGTGA. CDR3 loop: CVSAENRGGNGYTF. In nucleotides, the CDR3 is TGTGTCAGCGCCGAGAATCGGGGAGGGAACGGCTACACCTTC.

Only a few counts were recorded for this clonotype. The rearrangement joins TRBV11-2 to TRBJ2-7; D not resolved. The CDR3 contains 13 residues. The V gene's germline CDR1 is SGHAT and CDR2 FQNNGV. Trimming left V 0 bases short and J 3 bases short, with 6 bases between. CDR3: CASSLESSYEQYV. The CDR3 DNA reads TGTGCCAGCAGCTTAGAGTCCAGCTACGAGCAGTACGTC.

At least ten counts were recorded for this clonotype. The chain carries TRBV7-8 and TRBJ2-1; 7 bases map to TRBD1. Per the germline V gene, CDR1 is SGHVS and CDR2 is FQNEAQ. The CDR3 is 15 residues long. Trimming cost V 2 bases and J 7 bases; bases outside gene matches: 8. CDR3 sequence (DNA): TGTGCCAGCAGCTTATTATGGGACAGTAATAATGAGCAGTTCTTC. Encoded protein: CASSLLWDSNNEQFF.

This clonotype was counted ten times or more. The gene calls are TRBV11-3 and TRBJ2-3; D gene unclear. Between the trimmed V and J ends, which lost 3 bases and 10 bases, there was a span of 11 bases. Germline V gene sequence: CDR1 SGHNT, CDR2 YENEEA. This CDR3 is built from 12 residues. DNA of the CDR3: TGTGCCAGCAGCTTGGGCACCCGGTCGCAGTATTTT. Translated: CASSLGTRSQYF.

A few counts support this clonotype. J is TRBJ2-1 and V is TRBV19; 16 bases agree with TRBD2. Germline CDR1 is LNHDA and CDR2 is SQIVND (reference sequence). Germline trimming cut 10 bases from V and 6 bases from J; bases unmatched to any gene: 6. The length of the CDR3 is 15 residues. The CDR3 DNA sequence: TGTGCCATCGGGACTAGCGGGAGGGTTGGCAATGAGCAGTTCTTC. Amino acids: CAIGTSGRVGNEQFF.

The rearrangement joins TRBV5-1 to TRBJ2-7; D is ambiguous. The V gene lost 4 bases and the J gene lost 6 bases, with 11 bases spanning the gap. Germline lookup yields CDR1 SGHRS and CDR2 YFSETQ. The CDR3 is made up of 12 amino acids. This chain's CDR3 is CASSTLGGEQYV. For the CDR3, the DNA is TGCGCCAGCAGCACTCTGGGTGGCGAGCAGTACGTC.

This chain connects TRBV6-1 to TRBJ2-1, with unresolved D. Trimming removed 6 bases at V and 9 bases at J, with 21 bases between. CDR3 length: 15 amino acids. CDR1 is MNHNS, CDR2 SASEGT, per germline. This CDR3 is CASSLQDRSMGEQFF. The CDR3, as DNA: TGTGCCAGCAGCCTCCAAGACCGATCCATGGGTGAGCAGTTCTTC.

This clonotype was observed a few times. V usage is TRBV3-1 and J usage is TRBJ2-2; no clear D gene. This CDR3 spans 16 amino acids. CDR1 is LGHDT and CDR2 is YNNKEL in the germline V gene (reference sequence). Between the trimmed V and J ends, which lost 1 base and 0 bases, there was a span of 9 bases. The CDR3 DNA is TGTGCCAGCAGCCAAGGCGGTAACGCGAACACCGGGGAGCTGTTTTTT. As protein: CASSQGGNANTGELFF.

In its sample, this clonotype was seen many times. The chain links TRBV2 to TRBJ2-5; maybe TRBD2 (5 bases). The CDR3 runs to 15 residues. Germline V gene data show CDR1 as SNHLY and CDR2 as FYNNEI. V was cut by 6 bases and J by 5 bases, with 19 bases left in between. CDR3: CASRAASQRVETQYF. The CDR3 DNA is TGTGCCAGCAGAGCCGCTAGCCAAAGAGTCGAGACCCAGTACTTC.

This clonotype was observed many times. This rearrangement joins TRBV4-1 to TRBJ2-7, with TRBD2 as a possible D gene (6 bases). Germline CDR1 and CDR2: MGHRA and YSYEKL. This CDR3 is built from 13 residues. Trimming cost V 4 bases and J 5 bases, with 12 bases left between them. The CDR3, as DNA: TGCGCCAGCAGCCTCCGCTGGGGGGACGAGCAGTACTTC. Protein: CASSLRWGDEQYF.

The chain uses TRBV5-5 and TRBJ2-5; D ambiguous. Germline V CDR1 and CDR2: SGHKS, YYEKEE (reference sequence). V was pared by 1 base and J by 2 bases, with 12 bases between. This CDR3 is built from 15 residues. The CDR3: CASSLPYGQQETQYF. CDR3 DNA: TGTGCCAGCAGCTTGCCCTACGGGCAACAAGAGACCCAGTACTTC.

V and J are TRBV27 and TRBJ1-2; tentatively, D is TRBD1 (6 bases). Trimming removed 6 bases from V and 5 bases from J, with 19 bases in between. The germline gives CDR1 MNHEY, CDR2 SMNVEV (reference sequence). CDR3 length: 15 amino acids. CDR3 amino acids: CASRLGTPGAYGYTF. The CDR3 DNA follows: TGTGCCAGCAGACTAGGAACCCCGGGGGCGTATGGCTACACCTTC.

This sequence joins TRBV6-1 and TRBJ2-3; D unresolved. This CDR3 has 11 residues. Germline CDR1 is MNHNS and CDR2 is SASEGT. Between the trimmed V and J ends, which lost 4 bases and 6 bases, there was a span of 5 bases. Written as DNA, the CDR3 is TGTGCCAGCAGTGGTGTGGATACGCAGTATTTT. Translated: CASSGVDTQYF.

V usage is TRBV4-1 and J usage is TRBJ2-3; weak D call: TRBD1 (5 bases). Trimming pared 0 bases from V and 2 bases from J, leaving 12 bases between. The CDR3 has 16 amino acids. Germline values: CDR1 MGHRA, CDR2 YSYEKL. CDR3 DNA sequence: TGCGCCAGCAGCCAAGATGCCAGGGATGTCACAGATACGCAGTATTTT. Translation: CASSQDARDVTDTQYF.

V is TRBV20-1 and J is TRBJ2-1; D might be TRBD2 (6 bases). Germline CDR1 is DFQATT and CDR2 is SNEGSKA (reference sequence). CDR3 length: 16 amino acids. V shed 5 bases and J shed 4 bases, with 21 bases lying between them. CDR3 nucleotide sequence: TGCAGTGCTGGGGATCTAAGAGCGGGTATTTACAATGAGCAGTTCTTC. Translating it yields CSAGDLRAGIYNEQFF.

This clonotype appeared many times. V usage is TRBV6-1 and J usage is TRBJ1-3, with 9 bases fitting TRBD1. The CDR3 loop spans 13 amino acids. Germline CDR1 MNHNS, CDR2 SASEGT. V shed 5 bases, J shed 8 bases, and the junction held 4 bases outside the gene matches. Written as DNA, the CDR3 is TGTGCCAGCAGTTTCCGGGACAGGGACACCATATATTTT. It yields the protein CASSFRDRDTIYF.

The V gene is TRBV12-3 or TRBV12-4, the J gene TRBJ1-1; D gene unclear. V shed 7 bases and J shed 3 bases, with 6 bases lying between them. The CDR3 contains 11 residues. This CDR3 reads CASNHHTEAFF. CDR3 nucleotide sequence: TGTGCCAGCAATCACCACACTGAAGCTTTCTTT.

This clonotype has a count of ten or more. The J gene is TRBJ1-1, the V gene TRBV7-9, with D tentatively TRBD1 (5 bases). V was cut by 5 bases and J by 1 base, with 11 bases left in between. The CDR3 length is 14 residues. CDR1 and CDR2 (germline): SEHNR, FQNEAQ (reference sequence). CDR3 bases: TGTGCCAGCAGCCCCGACAGTACGAACACTGAAGCTTTCTTT. This sequence encodes CASSPDSTNTEAFF.

This chain links TRBV5-4 with TRBJ2-3; D is tentatively TRBD1 or TRBD2 (5 bases each). Germline CDR1 is SGHNT and CDR2 is YYREEE (reference sequence). CDR3 length equals 17 residues. Trimming took off 6 bases at V and 0 bases at J, with 20 bases between the two ends. The CDR3 here is CASNPRGTTSSTDTQYF. In DNA form, the CDR3 reads TGTGCCAGCAACCCACGTGGGACCACTAGTAGCACAGATACGCAGTATTTT.

This chain connects TRBV5-6 to TRBJ2-1; maybe TRBD1 (5 bases). CDR1 is SGHDT, CDR2 YYEEEE, per germline. Trimming took off 4 bases at V and 2 bases at J, with 10 bases between the two ends. This CDR3 has 14 residues. The CDR3 here is CASSIPTAYNEQFF. The DNA for the CDR3 is TGTGCCAGCAGCATCCCGACAGCCTACAATGAGCAGTTCTTC.

V and J are TRBV10-2 and TRBJ2-2; the match to TRBD1 covers 9 bases. Germline CDR1 WSHSY, CDR2 SAAADI. V shed 6 bases and J 6 bases; nucleotides not matched to a gene: 5. There are 14 residues in the CDR3. The chain's CDR3 is CASSRDRVSGELFF. Here the CDR3 DNA reads TGCGCCAGCAGCCGGGACAGGGTGTCCGGGGAGCTGTTTTTT.

This clonotype came up a few times. The chain employs TRBV19 and TRBJ1-5; D is ambiguous. The length of the CDR3 is 14 residues. The germline V and J ends were trimmed by 7 bases and 3 bases, with 13 bases remaining between them. The germline gives CDR1 LNHDA, CDR2 SQIVND (reference sequence). The CDR3 here is CASKRVEINQPQHF. The DNA for the CDR3 is TGTGCCAGTAAGAGGGTAGAAATCAATCAGCCCCAGCATTTT.

This clonotype was counted a few times. The genes are TRBV3-1 and TRBJ2-1, with D possibly being TRBD1 or TRBD2 (5 bases each). From germline, CDR1 is LGHDT and CDR2 YNNKEL (reference sequence). V lost 0 bases and J 2 bases, leaving 5 bases between the germline ends. This CDR3 is built from 14 residues. CDR3 sequence reads: CASSQEGAYNEQFF. Here the CDR3 DNA reads TGTGCCAGCAGCCAAGAGGGGGCCTACAATGAGCAGTTCTTC.

A word on this clonotype: Its ends do not fully match the called genes, so a read error is possible. The chain combines TRBV27 with TRBJ1-3, with 7 positions matching TRBD1. CDR3 length: 16 amino acids. CDR1 and CDR2 (germline): MNHEY, SMNVEV (reference sequence). In nucleotides, the CDR3 is TGTGCCAGCAAAAAGGCTGGGGGACAGTCGGGAAACAACATATATTTT. This sequence encodes CASKKAGGQSGNNIYF.

This clonotype was detected many times. The rearrangement uses TRBV6-1 and TRBJ2-5; D may be TRBD1 (5 bases). The CDR3 covers 13 residues. Germline V lookup: CDR1 MNHNS, CDR2 SASEGT. The ends were cut back, 3 bases at V and 5 bases at J, with 10 bases in the middle. CDR3 DNA: TGTGCCAGCAGTGACAGGGAACAGGAGACCCAGTACTTC. Amino acid sequence: CASSDREQETQYF.

In regard to this clonotype: The junction shows a germline mismatch at one end, possibly a read error. The J gene is TRBJ2-7, the V gene TRBV12-3 or TRBV12-4; 9 nucleotides align to TRBD2. The CDR3 consists of 14 residues. The CDR3 spells CASSFAGGSYDQYF. DNA for the CDR3: TGTGCCAGCAGTTTCGCGGGAGGGTCTTACGACCAGTACTTC.